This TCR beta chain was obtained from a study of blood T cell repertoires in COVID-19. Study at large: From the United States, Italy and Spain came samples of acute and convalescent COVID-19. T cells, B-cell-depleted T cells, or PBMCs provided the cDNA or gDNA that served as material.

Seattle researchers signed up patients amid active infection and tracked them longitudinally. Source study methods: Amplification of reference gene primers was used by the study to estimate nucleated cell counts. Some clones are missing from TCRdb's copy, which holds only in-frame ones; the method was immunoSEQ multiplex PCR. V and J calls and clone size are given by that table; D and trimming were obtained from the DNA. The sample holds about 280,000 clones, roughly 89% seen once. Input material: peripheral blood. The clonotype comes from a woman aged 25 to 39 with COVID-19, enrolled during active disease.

Here the CDR3 DNA reads TGTGCCAGCAGCACTCAGGGCTGGGGAACTGAAGCTTTCTTT. Translation gives CASSTQGWGTEAFF. The chain carries TRBV7-9 and TRBJ1-1, with D perhaps TRBD1 (5 bases). V lost 5 bases and J lost 5, with 15 bases in between. Looked up from germline, CDR1 is SEHNR and CDR2 is FQNEAQ (reference sequence). This CDR3 is 14 amino acids long.